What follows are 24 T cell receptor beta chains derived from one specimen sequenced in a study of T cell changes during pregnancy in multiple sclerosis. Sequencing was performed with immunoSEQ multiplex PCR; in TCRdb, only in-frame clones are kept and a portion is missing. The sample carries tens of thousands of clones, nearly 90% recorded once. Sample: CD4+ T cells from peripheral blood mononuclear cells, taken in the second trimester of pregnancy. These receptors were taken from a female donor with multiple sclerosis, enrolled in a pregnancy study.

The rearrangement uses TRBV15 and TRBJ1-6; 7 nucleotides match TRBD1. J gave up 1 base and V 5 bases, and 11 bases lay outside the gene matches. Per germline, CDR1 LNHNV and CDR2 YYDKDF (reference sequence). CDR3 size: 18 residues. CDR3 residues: CATSSQGQRSSYNSPLHF. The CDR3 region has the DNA TGTGCCACCAGCTCCCAGGGACAGCGAAGTTCCTATAATTCACCCCTCCACTTT.

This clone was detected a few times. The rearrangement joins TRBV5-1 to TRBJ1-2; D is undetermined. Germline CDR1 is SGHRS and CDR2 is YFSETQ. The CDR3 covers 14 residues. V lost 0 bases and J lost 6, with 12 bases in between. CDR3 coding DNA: TGCGCCAGCAGCTTGGATCCGGGTCCCGATGGCTACACCTTC. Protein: CASSLDPGPDGYTF.

The CDR3 here is CAWSPGLARPWNEQFF. The CDR3 bases are TGTGCCTGGAGTCCTGGACTAGCCCGCCCCTGGAATGAGCAGTTCTTC. The chain is built from TRBV30 and TRBJ2-1; 8 bases match TRBD2. V was pared by 2 bases and J by 7 bases, with 13 bases of the junction left unmatched. The germline V gene encodes CDR1 GTSNPN and CDR2 SVGIG (reference sequence). CDR3 length equals 16 residues.

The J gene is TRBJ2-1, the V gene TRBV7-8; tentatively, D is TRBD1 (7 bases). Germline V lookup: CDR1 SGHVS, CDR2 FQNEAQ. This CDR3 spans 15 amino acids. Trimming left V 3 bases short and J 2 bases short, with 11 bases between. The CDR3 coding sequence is TGTGCCAGCAGCTTGGCGGGACAGACCTACAATGAGCAGTTCTTC. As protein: CASSLAGQTYNEQFF.

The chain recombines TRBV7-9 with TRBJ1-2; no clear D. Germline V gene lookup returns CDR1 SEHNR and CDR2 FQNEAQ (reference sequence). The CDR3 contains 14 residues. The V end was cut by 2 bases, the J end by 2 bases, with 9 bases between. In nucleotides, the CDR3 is TGTGCCAGCAGCTTAATTCACAGAAACTATGGCTACACCTTC. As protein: CASSLIHRNYGYTF. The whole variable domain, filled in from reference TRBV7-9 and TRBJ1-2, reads DTGVSQNPRHKITKRGQNVTFRCDPISEHNRLYWYRQTLGQGPEFLTYFQNEAQLEKSRLLSDRFSAERPKGSFSTLEIQRTEQGDSAMYLCASSLIHRNYGYTFGSGTRLTVV.

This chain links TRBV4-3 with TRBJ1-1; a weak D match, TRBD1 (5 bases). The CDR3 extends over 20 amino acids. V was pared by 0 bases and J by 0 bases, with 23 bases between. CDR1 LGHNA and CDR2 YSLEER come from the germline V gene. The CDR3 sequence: CASSQELLNRYLKLNTEAFF. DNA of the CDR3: TGCGCCAGCAGCCAAGAGCTATTAAACAGGTATCTTAAGCTGAACACTGAAGCTTTCTTT.

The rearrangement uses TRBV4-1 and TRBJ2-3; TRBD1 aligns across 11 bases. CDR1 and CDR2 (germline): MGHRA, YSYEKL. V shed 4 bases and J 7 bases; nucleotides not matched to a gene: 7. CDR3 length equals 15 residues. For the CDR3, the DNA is TGCGCCAGCAGCCTTGGACAGGGGGCAATGTATACGCAGTATTTT. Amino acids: CASSLGQGAMYTQYF.

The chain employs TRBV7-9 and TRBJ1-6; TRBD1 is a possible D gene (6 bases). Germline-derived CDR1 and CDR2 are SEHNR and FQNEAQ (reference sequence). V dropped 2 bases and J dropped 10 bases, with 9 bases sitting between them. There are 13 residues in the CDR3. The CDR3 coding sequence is TGTGCCAGCAGCTTATCAGGGGAATCACCCCTCCACTTT. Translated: CASSLSGESPLHF. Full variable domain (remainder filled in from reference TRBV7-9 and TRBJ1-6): DTGVSQNPRHKITKRGQNVTFRCDPISEHNRLYWYRQTLGQGPEFLTYFQNEAQLEKSRLLSDRFSAERPKGSFSTLEIQRTEQGDSAMYLCASSLSGESPLHFGNGTRLTVT.

The CDR3 loop is CASSVRPGQGIEWEQPQHF. CDR3 coding DNA: TGTGCCAGTAGTGTCCGCCCGGGACAGGGAATCGAATGGGAACAGCCCCAGCATTTT. J is TRBJ1-5 and V is TRBV19; 9 bases match TRBD1. The CDR3 runs to 19 residues. The V gene's germline CDR1 is LNHDA and CDR2 SQIVND (reference sequence). J gave up 7 bases and V 5 bases, and 21 bases lay outside the gene matches.

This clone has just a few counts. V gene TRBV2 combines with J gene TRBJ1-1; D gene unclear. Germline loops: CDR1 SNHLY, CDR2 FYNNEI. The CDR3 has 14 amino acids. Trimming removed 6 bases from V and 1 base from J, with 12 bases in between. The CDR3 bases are TGTGCCAGCAGCCCAGGACTTGAGAACACTGAAGCTTTCTTT. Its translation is CASSPGLENTEAFF.

For the CDR3, the DNA is TGTGCCAGCTCACCAGGGGGGGCGAGAGACACTGAAGCTTTCTTT. This translates into CASSPGGARDTEAFF. The genes are TRBV18 and TRBJ1-1; weak D call: TRBD1 (6 bases). CDR1 and CDR2 (germline): KGHSH, LQKENI. This CDR3 has 15 residues. The V end was cut by 2 bases, the J end by 3 bases, with 13 bases between.

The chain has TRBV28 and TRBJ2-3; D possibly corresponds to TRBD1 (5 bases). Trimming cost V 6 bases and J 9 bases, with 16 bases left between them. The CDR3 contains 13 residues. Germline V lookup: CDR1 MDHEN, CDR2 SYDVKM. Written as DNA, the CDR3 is TGTGCCAGCAGCCTCGGCAGGGATTACACGCAGTATTTT. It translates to CASSLGRDYTQYF.

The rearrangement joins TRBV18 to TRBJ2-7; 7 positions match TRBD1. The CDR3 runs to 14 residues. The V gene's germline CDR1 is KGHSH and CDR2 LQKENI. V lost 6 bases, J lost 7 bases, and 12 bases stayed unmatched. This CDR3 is CASSPLTGVEEQYF. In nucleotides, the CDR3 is TGTGCCAGCTCTCCGCTTACAGGGGTGGAAGAGCAGTACTTC.

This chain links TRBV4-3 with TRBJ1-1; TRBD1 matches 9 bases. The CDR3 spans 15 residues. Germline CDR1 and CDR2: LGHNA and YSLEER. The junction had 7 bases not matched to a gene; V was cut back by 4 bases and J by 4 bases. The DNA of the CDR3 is TGCGCCAGCAGCCTGGCGACAGGGGGAGGCACTGAAGCTTTCTTT. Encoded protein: CASSLATGGGTEAFF.

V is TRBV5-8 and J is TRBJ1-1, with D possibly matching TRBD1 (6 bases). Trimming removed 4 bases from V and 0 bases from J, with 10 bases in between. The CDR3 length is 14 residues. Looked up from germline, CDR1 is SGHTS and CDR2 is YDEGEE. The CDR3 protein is CASSLGTLNTEAFF. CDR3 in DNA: TGTGCCAGCAGCCTCGGGACATTGAACACTGAAGCTTTCTTT.

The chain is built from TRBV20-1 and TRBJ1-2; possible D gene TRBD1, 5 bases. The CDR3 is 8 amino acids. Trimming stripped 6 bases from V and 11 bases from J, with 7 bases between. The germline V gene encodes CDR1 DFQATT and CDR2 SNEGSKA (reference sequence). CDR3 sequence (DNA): TGCAGTGCAGGGGATTACACCTTC. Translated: CSAGDYTF.

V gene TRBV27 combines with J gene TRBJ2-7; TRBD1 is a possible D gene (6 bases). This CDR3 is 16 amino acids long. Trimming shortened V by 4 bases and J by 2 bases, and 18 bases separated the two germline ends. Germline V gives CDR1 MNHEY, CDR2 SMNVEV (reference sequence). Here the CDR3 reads CASSSKSRGLAYEQYF. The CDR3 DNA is TGTGCCAGCAGTTCTAAAAGCAGGGGCTTGGCCTACGAGCAGTACTTC.

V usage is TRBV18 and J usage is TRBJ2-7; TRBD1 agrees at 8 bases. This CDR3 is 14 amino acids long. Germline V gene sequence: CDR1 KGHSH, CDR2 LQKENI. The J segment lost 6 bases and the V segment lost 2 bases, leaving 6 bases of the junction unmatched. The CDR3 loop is CASSPMTGVSEQYF. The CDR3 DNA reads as TGTGCCAGCTCACCAATGACAGGGGTTTCCGAGCAGTACTTC.

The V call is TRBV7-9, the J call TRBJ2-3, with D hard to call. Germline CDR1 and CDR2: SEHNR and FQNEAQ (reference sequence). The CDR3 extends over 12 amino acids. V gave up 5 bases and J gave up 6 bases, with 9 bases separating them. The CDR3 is CASSLIADTQYF. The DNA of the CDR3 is TGTGCCAGCAGCCTAATTGCGGATACGCAGTATTTT.

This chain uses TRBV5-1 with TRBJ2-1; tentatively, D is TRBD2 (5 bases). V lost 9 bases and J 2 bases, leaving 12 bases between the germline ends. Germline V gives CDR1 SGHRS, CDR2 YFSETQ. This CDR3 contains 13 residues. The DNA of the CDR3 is TGCGCCACCCGCCGGGAAGCCTACAATGAGCAGTTCTTC. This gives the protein CATRREAYNEQFF.

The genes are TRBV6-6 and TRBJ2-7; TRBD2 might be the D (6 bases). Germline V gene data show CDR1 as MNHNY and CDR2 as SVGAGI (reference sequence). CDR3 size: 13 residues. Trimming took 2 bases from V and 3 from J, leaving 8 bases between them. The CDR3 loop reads CASSYMGGYEQYF. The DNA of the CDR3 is TGTGCCAGCAGTTACATGGGGGGCTACGAGCAGTACTTC.

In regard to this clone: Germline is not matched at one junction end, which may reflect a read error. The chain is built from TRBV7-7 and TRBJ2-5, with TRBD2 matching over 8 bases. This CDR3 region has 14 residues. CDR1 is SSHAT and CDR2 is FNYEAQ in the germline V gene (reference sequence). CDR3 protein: CASSFGAGEETQYF. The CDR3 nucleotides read TGTGCTAGCAGCTTTGGAGCGGGGGAAGAGACCCAGTACTTC.

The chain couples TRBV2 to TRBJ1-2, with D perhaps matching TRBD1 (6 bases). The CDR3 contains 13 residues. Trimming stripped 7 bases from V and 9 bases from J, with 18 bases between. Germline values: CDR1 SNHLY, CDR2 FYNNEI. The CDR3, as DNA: TGTGCCAGCATCTACACAGGGAAAGTAAGCTACACCTTC. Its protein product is CASIYTGKVSYTF.

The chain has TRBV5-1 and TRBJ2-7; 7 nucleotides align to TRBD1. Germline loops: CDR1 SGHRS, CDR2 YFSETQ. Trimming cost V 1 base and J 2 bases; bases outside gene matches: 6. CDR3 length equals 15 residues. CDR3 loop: CASSLMGQMPYEQYF. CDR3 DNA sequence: TGCGCCAGCAGCTTGATGGGACAGATGCCCTACGAGCAGTACTTC. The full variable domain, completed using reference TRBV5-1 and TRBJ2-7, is KAGVTQTPRYLIKTRGQQVTLSCSPISGHRSVSWYQQTPGQGLQFLFEYFSETQRNKGNFPGRFSGRQFSNSRSEMNVSTLELGDSALYLCASSLMGQMPYEQYFGPGTRLTVT.